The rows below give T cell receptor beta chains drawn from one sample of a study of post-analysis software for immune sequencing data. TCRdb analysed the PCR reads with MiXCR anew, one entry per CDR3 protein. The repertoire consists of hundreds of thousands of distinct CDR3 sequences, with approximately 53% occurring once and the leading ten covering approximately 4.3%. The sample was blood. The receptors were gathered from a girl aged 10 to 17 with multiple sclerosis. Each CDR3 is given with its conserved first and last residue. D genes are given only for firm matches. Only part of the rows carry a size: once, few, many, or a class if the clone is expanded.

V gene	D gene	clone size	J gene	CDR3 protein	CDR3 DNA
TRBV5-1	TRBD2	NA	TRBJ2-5	CASSGPAGPPETQYF	TGCGCCAGCAGCGGACCAGCGGGGCCCCCAGAGACCCAGTACTTC
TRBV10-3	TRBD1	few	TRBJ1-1	CAISKGQSKAAFF	TGTGCCATCAGCAAGGGACAGTCCAAGGCAGCTTTCTTT
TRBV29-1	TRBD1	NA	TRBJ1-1	CSVVTRTGATTEAFF	TGCAGCGTTGTGACCCGGACAGGGGCGACCACTGAAGCTTTCTTT
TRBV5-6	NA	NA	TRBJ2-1	CASTLANEQFF	TGTGCCAGCACCCTGGCGAATGAGCAGTTCTTC
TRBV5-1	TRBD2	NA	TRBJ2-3	CASSLRLAGVGDTQYF	TGCGCCAGCAGCTTGAGGCTAGCGGGAGTCGGAGATACGCAGTATTTT
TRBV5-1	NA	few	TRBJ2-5	CASSVAGTSDATQYF	TGCGCCAGCAGCGTTGCCGGGACATCTGATGCGACCCAGTACTTC
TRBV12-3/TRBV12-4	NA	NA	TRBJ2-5	CASSLLGSGLETQYF	TGCGCCAGCAGTCTACTCGGGTCGGGGTTGGAGACCCAGTACTTC
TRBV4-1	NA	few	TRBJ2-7	CASSQIGGPRSSYEQYF	TGCGCCAGCAGCCAAATTGGGGGGCCCCGGAGCTCCTACGAGCAGTACTTC
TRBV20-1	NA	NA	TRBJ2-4	CSARDVRGERYIQYF	TGCAGTGCTAGAGATGTTAGGGGGGAACGGTACATTCAGTACTTC
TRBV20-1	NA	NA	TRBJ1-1	CSAPVVPAGRNTEAFF	TGCAGTGCACCCGTAGTACCGGCAGGCCGTAACACTGAAGCTTTCTTT
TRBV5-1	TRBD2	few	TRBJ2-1	CASSWTIAGGLTSGQFF	TGCGCCAGCAGCTGGACCATAGCGGGGGGGCTTACTTCTGGGCAGTTCTTC
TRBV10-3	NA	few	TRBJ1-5	CAISESRNGGDNQPQHF	TGTGCCATCAGTGAGTCACGAAACGGCGGGGACAATCAGCCCCAGCATTTT
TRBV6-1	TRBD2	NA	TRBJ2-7	CASSELWSGGASYEQYF	TGTGCCAGCAGTGAATTGTGGAGCGGGGGGGCCAGTTACGAGCAGTACTTC